The present entry profiles one T cell receptor (beta chain) with its context. Its target is unknown. The CDR3 runs 13 residues. CDR1 MNHEY and CDR2 SVGAGI come from the germline V gene. Trimming shortened V by 6 bases and J by 5 bases, and 11 bases separated the two germline ends. This sample was taken from a study of radiation and T cells in renal cell carcinoma. Study-wide findings and caveats: Tumor samples were small regions of 0.9 to 1 g. In nephrectomy-only tumors, top 100 clonotypes averaged approximately 43%, versus about 54% irradiated.

The data were produced by immunoSEQ multiplex PCR, yet TCRdb's version contains in-frame clones alone and is incomplete. Of 15,000 to 20,000 clones in the sample, roughly 57% were seen once. As to treatment: treatment-naive control, cytoreductive nephrectomy. This receptor was taken from a man aged 40-49 years with renal cell carcinoma. The gene calls are TRBV6-5 and TRBJ1-5; no firm D call. The starting material was tumor tissue, obtained from a patient whose treatment was nephrectomy without radiotherapy. CDR3 sequence reads: CASSPDRDQPQHF. CDR3 coding DNA: TGTGCCAGCAGCCCTGACCGAGATCAGCCCCAGCATTTT.